A selection of T cell receptor beta chains follows, all from one sample in a study of regulatory T cells in long-lasting Graves disease. TCRdb ran MiXCR on the multiplex PCR reads and lists one entry per CDR3 protein. The sample includes around 400,000 distinct CDR3 sequences, 12% seen only once; the top ten take around 18%. The sample also formed part of further work on T cells in Graves' hyperthyroidism and ophthalmopathy.

The source material was peripheral blood mononuclear cells (PBMCs), sampled at new diagnosis, from a patient treated with antithyroid drugs. The source of these receptors is a woman under 30 with Graves disease. The CDR3 runs from the conserved cysteine through the conserved F or W. D genes are given only for firm matches. A row's size may be missing; if present it is once, few, many or a size class.

size	V	D	J	DNA	CDR3
many	TRBV28	-	TRBJ1-5	TGTGCCAGCAGTTTAGATCGGGGGCGATATCAGCCCCAGCATTTT	CASSLDRGRYQPQHF
many	TRBV28	TRBD1	TRBJ1-5	TGTGCCAGCAGCACGGGACAGGGAAGTCAGCCCCAGCATTTT	CASSTGQGSQPQHF
many	TRBV7-2	TRBD1	TRBJ2-1	TGCGCCAGCAGCCCTTGGACAGGGGGCGATTACAATGAGCAGTTCTTC	CASSPWTGGDYNEQFF
few	TRBV19	-	TRBJ1-2	TGTGCCAGTAGTATAGGTCCGGGCCCGGCCGACTATGGCTACACCTTC	CASSIGPGPADYGYTF
few	TRBV18	TRBD1	TRBJ2-3	TGTGCCAGCTCACCGGACAGGGAGCCCCCCTGGAATTTT	CASSPDREPPWNF
-	TRBV12-5	TRBD1	TRBJ2-1	TGTGCTAGTGGAACTTCGGACAGGGGGCCACGGGGCTCCTACAATGAGCAGTTCTTC	CASGTSDRGPRGSYNEQFF
many	TRBV7-2	-	TRBJ2-3	TGTGCCAGCAGCTTACAGATCACAGATACGCAGTATTTT	CASSLQITDTQYF
many	TRBV28	-	TRBJ2-7	TGTGCCAGCAGTTCCCCAATAGGTCTATACTACGAGCAGTACTTC	CASSSPIGLYYEQYF
-	TRBV7-2	-	TRBJ1-2	TGTGCCAGCAGCTTAGATCCCCAGAACTATGGCTACACCTTC	CASSLDPQNYGYTF
many	TRBV27	-	TRBJ1-1	TGTGCCAGCAGTCCGACCGGTCTGGGGGACACTGAAGCTTTCTTT	CASSPTGLGDTEAFF
many	TRBV2	TRBD1	TRBJ1-2	TGTGCCAGCAGTGAGCCGGACAGGGCAACTAACTATGGCTACACCTTC	CASSEPDRATNYGYTF
many	TRBV7-9	-	TRBJ2-7	TGTGCCAGCAGCTTACAGGGTCTTGGGACCCTAGAGCAGTACTTC	CASSLQGLGTLEQYF
many	TRBV7-9	-	TRBJ2-1	TGTGCCAGCAGTTTAAGATCGGTAGGTGAGCAGTTCTTC	CASSLRSVGEQFF
many	TRBV27	-	TRBJ1-1	TGTGCCTTTGCCAGGACAGATCGGGGTCACACTGAAGCTTTCTTT	CAFARTDRGHTEAFF
few	TRBV7-8	-	TRBJ1-6	TGTGCCAGCAGCCCCAGGCTGGGAGATTCACCCCTCCACTTT	CASSPRLGDSPLHF
many	TRBV5-6	TRBD2	TRBJ2-1	TGTGCCAGCAGCTTGTGGCCGGGACTAGCGGGAGTTGATGAGCAGTTCTTC	CASSLWPGLAGVDEQFF
many	TRBV7-2	-	TRBJ1-1	TGTGCCAGCAGCTTAGGGCCCGCTTCTAGGGCTGAAGCTTTCTTT	CASSLGPASRAEAFF
many	TRBV30	TRBD1	TRBJ2-7	TGTGCCTGGGCCACAGGGGGCTCTTCGTACGAGCAGTACTTC	CAWATGGSSYEQYF
many	TRBV20-1	TRBD2	TRBJ2-5	TGCAGTGCTAGTGGCGGGGGACTAACGAAATTAGAGACCCAGTACTTC	CSASGGGLTKLETQYF
-	TRBV6-2/TRBV6-3	-	TRBJ2-2	TGTGCCAGCACCGACAAGTACACCGGGGAGCTGTTTTTT	CASTDKYTGELFF
many	TRBV2	TRBD2	TRBJ2-7	TGTGCCAGCAGAACGGGACTAGGGCCCTACGAGCAGTACTTC	CASRTGLGPYEQYF
many	TRBV20-1	TRBD1	TRBJ2-5	TGCAGTGCTAGAGAGTGGAGACAGGGCAAAGAGACCCAGTACTTC	CSAREWRQGKETQYF